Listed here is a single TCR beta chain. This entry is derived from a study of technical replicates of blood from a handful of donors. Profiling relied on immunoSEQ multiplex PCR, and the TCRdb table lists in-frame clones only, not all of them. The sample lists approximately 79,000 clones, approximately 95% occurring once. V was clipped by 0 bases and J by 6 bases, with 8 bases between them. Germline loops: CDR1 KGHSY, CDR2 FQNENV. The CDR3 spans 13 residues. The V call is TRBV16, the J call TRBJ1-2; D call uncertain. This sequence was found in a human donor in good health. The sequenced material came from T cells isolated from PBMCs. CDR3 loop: CASSQSRQDGYTF. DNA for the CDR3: TGTGCCAGCAGCCAATCAAGGCAGGATGGCTACACCTTC.